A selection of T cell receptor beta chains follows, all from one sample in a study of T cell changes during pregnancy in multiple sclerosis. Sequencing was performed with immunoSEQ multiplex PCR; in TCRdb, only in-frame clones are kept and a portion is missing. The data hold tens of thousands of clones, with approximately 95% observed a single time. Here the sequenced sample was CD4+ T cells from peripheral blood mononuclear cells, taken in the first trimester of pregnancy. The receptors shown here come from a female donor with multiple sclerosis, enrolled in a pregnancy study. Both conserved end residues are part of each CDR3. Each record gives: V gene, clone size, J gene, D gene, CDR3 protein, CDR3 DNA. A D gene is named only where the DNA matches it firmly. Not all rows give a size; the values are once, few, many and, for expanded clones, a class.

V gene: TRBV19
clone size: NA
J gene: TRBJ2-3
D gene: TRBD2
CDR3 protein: CASTPPGLARHTQYF
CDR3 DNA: TGTGCCAGTACACCCCCGGGACTAGCTCGACATACGCAGTATTTT

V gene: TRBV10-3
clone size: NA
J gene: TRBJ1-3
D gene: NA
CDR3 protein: CAISAASSGNTIYF
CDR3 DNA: TGTGCCATCAGTGCAGCGTCCTCTGGAAACACCATATATTTT

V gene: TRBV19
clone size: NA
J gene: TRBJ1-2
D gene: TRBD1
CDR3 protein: CASSTGQGHSGYTF
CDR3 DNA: TGTGCCAGTAGTACGGGACAGGGTCACAGTGGCTACACCTTC

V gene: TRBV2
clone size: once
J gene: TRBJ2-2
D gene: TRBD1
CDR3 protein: CASSDPRTGLIGELFF
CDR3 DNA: TGTGCCAGCAGTGACCCACGGACAGGATTGATCGGGGAGCTGTTTTTT

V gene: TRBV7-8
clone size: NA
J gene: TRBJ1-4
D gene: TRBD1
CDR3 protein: CASSLPWGQNEKLFF
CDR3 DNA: TGTGCCAGCAGCCTTCCATGGGGACAGAATGAAAAACTGTTTTTT

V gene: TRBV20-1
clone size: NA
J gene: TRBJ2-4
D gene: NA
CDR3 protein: CSARLVNIQYF
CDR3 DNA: TGCAGTGCCCGACTGGTAAACATTCAGTACTTC

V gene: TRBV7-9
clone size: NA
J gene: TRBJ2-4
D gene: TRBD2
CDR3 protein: CASSPIWTSGGRNIQYF
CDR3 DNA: TGTGCCAGCAGCCCTATCTGGACTAGCGGGGGCAGAAACATTCAGTACTTC

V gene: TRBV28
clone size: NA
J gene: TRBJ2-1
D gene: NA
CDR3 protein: CASSLVRNEQFF
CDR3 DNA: TGTGCCAGCAGTTTAGTTCGCAATGAGCAGTTCTTC

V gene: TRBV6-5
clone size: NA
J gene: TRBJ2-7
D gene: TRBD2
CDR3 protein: CASSLRGGLKEQYF
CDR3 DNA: TGTGCCAGCAGTCTCCGGGGGGGCTTAAAGGAGCAGTACTTC

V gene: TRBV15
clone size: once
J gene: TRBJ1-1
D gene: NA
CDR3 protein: CATSRVNTEAFF
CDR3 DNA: TGTGCCACCAGCAGAGTAAACACTGAAGCTTTCTTT

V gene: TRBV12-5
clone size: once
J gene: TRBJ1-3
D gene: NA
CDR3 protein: CASGARAGGNTIYF
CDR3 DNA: TGTGCTAGTGGCGCCAGGGCCGGAGGAAACACCATATATTTT

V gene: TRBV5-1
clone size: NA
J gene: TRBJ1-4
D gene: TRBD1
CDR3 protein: CASSLGGTDLEKLFF
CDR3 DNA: TGCGCCAGCAGCTTGGGTGGGACAGATTTGGAAAAACTGTTTTTT

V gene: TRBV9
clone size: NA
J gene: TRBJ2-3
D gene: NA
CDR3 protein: CASSPSGLGDTQYF
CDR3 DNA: TGTGCCAGCAGCCCCAGCGGGCTAGGAGATACGCAGTATTTT

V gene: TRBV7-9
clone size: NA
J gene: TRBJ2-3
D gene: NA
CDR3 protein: CASSPRTTSTDTQYF
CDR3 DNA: TGTGCCAGCAGCCCCCGGACTACCAGCACAGATACGCAGTATTTT

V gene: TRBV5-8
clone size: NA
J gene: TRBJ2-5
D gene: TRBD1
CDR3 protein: CASSSDRGTQYF
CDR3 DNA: TGTGCCAGCAGCTCGGACAGGGGGACCCAGTACTTC

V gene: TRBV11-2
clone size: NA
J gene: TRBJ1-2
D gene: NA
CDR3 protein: CASSLVGGNYGYTF
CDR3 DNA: TGTGCCAGCAGCTTAGTGGGCGGGAACTATGGCTACACCTTC